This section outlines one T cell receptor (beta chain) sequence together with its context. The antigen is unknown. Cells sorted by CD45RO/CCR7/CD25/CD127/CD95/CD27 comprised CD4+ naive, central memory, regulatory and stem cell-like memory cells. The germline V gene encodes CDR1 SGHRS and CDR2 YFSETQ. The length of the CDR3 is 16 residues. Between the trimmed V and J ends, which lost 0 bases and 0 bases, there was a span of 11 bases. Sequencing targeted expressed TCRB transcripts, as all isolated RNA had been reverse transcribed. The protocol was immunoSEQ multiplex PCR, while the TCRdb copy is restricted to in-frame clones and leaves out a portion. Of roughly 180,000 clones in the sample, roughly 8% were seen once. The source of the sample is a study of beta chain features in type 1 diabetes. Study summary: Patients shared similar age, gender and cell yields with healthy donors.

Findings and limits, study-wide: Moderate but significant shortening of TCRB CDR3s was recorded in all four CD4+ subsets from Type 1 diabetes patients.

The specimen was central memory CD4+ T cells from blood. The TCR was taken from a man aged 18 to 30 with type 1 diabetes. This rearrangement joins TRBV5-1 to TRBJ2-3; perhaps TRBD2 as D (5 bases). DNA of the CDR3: TGCGCCAGCAGCTTGGGAGGGCTCACTAGCACAGATACGCAGTATTTT. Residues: CASSLGGLTSTDTQYF.